This T cell receptor beta chain was sequenced during a study of regulatory T cells in long-lasting Graves disease. Study conclusions and caveats: More public clonotypes were shared by persistent patients (about 2,700) than by new patients (roughly 910). Favored usage of TRBV28, TRBJ1-2 and TRBJ2-5 was recorded in persistent disease. Only a small sample size was used, which may have cut accuracy.

The germline V gene encodes CDR1 MNHEY and CDR2 SVGEGT. This CDR3 has 15 residues. With 4 bases clipped from V and 5 bases from J, the junction kept 5 bases outside the gene matches. CDR3 regions were amplified by Arm-PCR using iRepertoire HTBI primers to build TCR beta libraries. TCRdb used MiXCR to reprocess the multiplex PCR reads, holding one entry per CDR3 protein. There are over 450,000 distinct CDR3 sequences in the sample; roughly a fifth occur only once, and 7.1% lies in the top ten. This clonotype was recorded a few times. Its antigen is currently unknown. Time point defined: persistent/refractory GD, antithyroid drugs over 5 years with positive TRAb. Researchers made the TCR library from RNA that was extracted from PBMCs.

The chain combines TRBV6-2 or TRBV6-3 with TRBJ1-6; 7 nucleotides agree with TRBD1. This TCR was sampled from a female donor with Graves disease. The starting material was peripheral blood mononuclear cells (PBMCs), obtained when the disease was refractory, from a patient treated with antithyroid drugs. CDR3 sequence: CASSSGQSDNSPLHF. Here the CDR3 DNA reads TGTGCCAGCAGTTCGGGACAGAGCGATAATTCACCCCTCCACTTT.